The 2 T cell receptor beta chains reported below all come from one sample, sequenced in a study of T cell responses to AZD1222 COVID-19 vaccine. Measured with immunoSEQ multiplex PCR; TCRdb has only the in-frame clones, and not every one. The sample contains about 140,000 clones, around 90% of which appear only once. Sequenced here: peripheral blood, sampled on day 0 of AZD1222 vaccination. These receptors all come from an adult in good health.

The chain uses TRBV6-5 and TRBJ2-1; D may be TRBD1 or TRBD2 (6 bases each). Germline CDR1 and CDR2: MNHEY and SVGAGI. V lost 6 bases and J 5 bases, leaving 17 bases between the germline ends. The CDR3 is 15 residues long. CDR3 region: CASSPGGLGDNEQFF. For the CDR3, the DNA is TGTGCCAGCAGCCCCGGGGGCCTAGGGGACAATGAGCAGTTCTTC.

The chain employs TRBV18 and TRBJ2-3; D is unresolved. This CDR3 has 13 amino acids. Trimming left V 0 bases short and J 5 bases short, with 6 bases between. Germline CDR1 is KGHSH and CDR2 is LQKENI. CDR3 DNA sequence: TGTGCCAGCTCACCACCAGGGAAAGATACGCAGTATTTT. This translates into CASSPPGKDTQYF.